Following are 26 T cell receptor beta chains from one sample sequenced in a study of molecular identifiers for immune sequencing clone quantification. TCRdb independently ran MiXCR on the PCR reads; one entry per CDR3 protein. This table holds about half a million distinct CDR3 sequences, roughly 24% found once. Sequences were obtained from naive CD8+ T cells from blood, with Jurkat cell RNA spiked in. Stated subset: FACS-sorted CD8+CD4-CCR7+CD45RA+ naive T cells. These receptors came from a human donor in good health. Some libraries in this study had Jurkat cell RNA spiked in.

A note on this clonotype: No conserved phenylalanine or tryptophan ends this CDR3, so it is likely a read error. The chain joins TRBV5-3 to TRBJ1-1; TRBD1 matches at 8 bases. TRBV5-3 belongs to the ORF category, with a function that is uncertain. This CDR3 has 14 amino acids. CDR3 nucleotide sequence: TGTGCCAGCAGCTTCGGACAGGGAAAACTCGAAGCTTTCCTT. This encodes CASSFGQGKLEAFL.

This clonotype occurred many times. The gene calls are TRBV7-2 and TRBJ1-5; possibly TRBD1 for D (5 bases). This CDR3 comprises 15 residues. The V end lost 2 bases, the J end lost 3 bases, and 11 bases lay between the germline ends. Per the germline V gene, CDR1 is SGHTA and CDR2 is FQGNSA. CDR3 sequence reads: CASSLSPGSNQPQHF. The DNA for the CDR3 is TGTGCCAGCAGCTTATCCCCAGGGTCCAATCAGCCCCAGCATTTT.

This clonotype was observed a handful of times. The chain links TRBV6-6 to TRBJ1-1, with TRBD1 identical over 7 bases. Germline CDR1 is MNHNY and CDR2 is SVGAGI (reference sequence). This CDR3 spans 14 amino acids. J lost 11 bases, V lost 0 bases, and 9 bases had no gene match. CDR3 sequence: CASSYSEGATNAFF. In DNA form, the CDR3 reads TGTGCCAGCAGTTACTCGGAGGGGGCCACGAACGCTTTCTTT.

This clonotype was recorded many times. The chain links TRBV28 to TRBJ2-3; unclear D gene. The CDR3 covers 15 residues. Deletions cut 3 bases from V and 0 bases from J, with 10 bases between. CDR1 and CDR2 from the germline V gene are MDHEN and SYDVKM. The CDR3 DNA is TGTGCCAGCAGTTTGCGTGACCACAGCACAGATACGCAGTATTTT. This gives the protein CASSLRDHSTDTQYF.

This clonotype was counted only a few times. The CDR3 loop is CASSYGQGLQPQHF. The CDR3, as DNA: TGTGCCAGCAGTTACGGACAAGGGTTACAGCCCCAGCATTTT. J is TRBJ1-5 and V is TRBV6-5; D is possibly TRBD1 (5 bases). This CDR3 comprises 14 residues. The V gene's germline CDR1 is MNHEY and CDR2 SVGAGI. V was cut by 2 bases and J by 7 bases, with 12 bases left in between.

This clonotype has at least ten counts. V gene TRBV7-2 combines with J gene TRBJ2-4, with unresolved D. CDR1 SGHTA and CDR2 FQGNSA come from the germline V gene. Trimming removed 5 bases at V and 0 bases at J, with 14 bases between. The CDR3 loop spans 16 amino acids. The CDR3 DNA reads as TGTGCCAGCAGCCCTTGGACGGACCTAGCCAAAAACATTCAGTACTTC. Its protein product is CASSPWTDLAKNIQYF.

The chain carries TRBV20-1 and TRBJ2-1; 8 bases align to TRBD2. The V and J ends lost 5 bases and 3 bases, in that order; junction bases with no gene match: 6. Per germline, CDR1 DFQATT and CDR2 SNEGSKA (reference sequence). There are 14 residues in the CDR3. CDR3 bases: TGCAGTGCTGTACTACTAGCGGACTACAATGAGCAGTTCTTC. Translating it yields CSAVLLADYNEQFF.

The chain employs TRBV7-9 and TRBJ1-2; the match to TRBD1 covers 8 bases. Losses at the gene ends were 4 bases for V and 0 bases for J; bases not matched to a gene: 4. The CDR3 has 15 residues. Germline V gene lookup returns CDR1 SEHNR and CDR2 FQNEAQ (reference sequence). Here the CDR3 DNA reads TGTGCCAGCAGCTGGGGACAGGCTACTAACTATGGCTACACCTTC. Protein: CASSWGQATNYGYTF.

The V call is TRBV7-9, the J call TRBJ2-3; the D call may be TRBD1 or TRBD2 (5 bases each). Germline values: CDR1 SEHNR, CDR2 FQNEAQ (reference sequence). CDR3 length: 16 residues. The V gene lost 4 bases and the J gene lost 2 bases, with 16 bases spanning the gap. DNA for the CDR3: TGTGCCAGCAGCTCCCCCACCAGGGAGATCACAGATACGCAGTATTTT. Translated: CASSSPTREITDTQYF.

For this clonotype: A read error may be the cause here, since a much bigger clone is one base away. The conserved phenylalanine or tryptophan normally closing the CDR3 is absent here, so this likely arose from a read error. The chain links TRBV6-5 to TRBJ2-7; 7 bases fit TRBD2. Trimming removed 0 bases from V and 2 bases from J; junction bases left unmatched: 4. Germline CDR1 and CDR2: MNHEY and SVGAGI. The CDR3 runs to 15 residues. CDR3 sequence reads: CASSYSGEGTYEQYL. CDR3 DNA sequence: TGTGCCAGCAGTTACTCTGGGGAGGGTACCTACGAGCAGTACCTC.

This clonotype was counted ten times or more. The V call is TRBV7-9, the J call TRBJ2-7; no firm D call. Germline V gives CDR1 SEHNR, CDR2 FQNEAQ (reference sequence). The CDR3 totals 10 residues. Trimming stripped 5 bases from V and 7 bases from J, with 6 bases between. Here the CDR3 reads CASSRTEQYF. In nucleotides, the CDR3 is TGTGCCAGCAGCCGGACGGAGCAGTACTTC.

The J gene is TRBJ1-1, the V gene TRBV27; D is unresolved. V lost 9 bases to trimming and J lost 5 bases, with 16 bases between them. The CDR3 is made up of 13 amino acids. Germline loops: CDR1 MNHEY, CDR2 SMNVEV (reference sequence). Here the CDR3 DNA reads TGTGCCAGTTCTCGGGAGCGGGTGACTGAAGCTTTCTTT. Its protein is CASSRERVTEAFF.

The chain joins TRBV4-2 to TRBJ2-1; TRBD2 aligns across 9 bases. Trimming removed 2 bases from V and 4 bases from J; junction bases left unmatched: 3. The CDR3 totals 15 residues. Germline loops: CDR1 LGHNA, CDR2 YNFKEQ. CDR3 amino acids: CASSQIAGAYNEQFF. In DNA form, the CDR3 reads TGTGCCAGCAGCCAAATAGCGGGGGCATACAATGAGCAGTTCTTC.

The chain joins TRBV7-3 to TRBJ2-5, with D possibly TRBD2 on 5 matching bases. CDR1 is SGHTA and CDR2 is FQGTGA in the germline V gene. V gave up 2 bases and J gave up 4 bases, with 17 bases separating them. The CDR3 contains 16 residues. This CDR3 reads CASSLVGVEGGETQYF. CDR3 in DNA: TGTGCCAGCAGCTTAGTGGGAGTTGAGGGCGGAGAGACCCAGTACTTC.

This clonotype was seen repeatedly, ten times or more. The chain uses TRBV5-1 and TRBJ2-3; no clear D. CDR1 SGHRS and CDR2 YFSETQ come from the germline V gene. V gave up 3 bases and J gave up 0 bases, with 5 bases separating them. This CDR3 comprises 13 residues. This CDR3 reads CASSWKSTDTQYF. The CDR3 DNA reads TGCGCCAGCAGCTGGAAAAGCACAGATACGCAGTATTTT. The full variable domain, rest sourced from reference TRBV5-1 and TRBJ2-3, is KAGVTQTPRYLIKTRGQQVTLSCSPISGHRSVSWYQQTPGQGLQFLFEYFSETQRNKGNFPGRFSGRQFSNSRSEMNVSTLELGDSALYLCASSWKSTDTQYFGPGTRLTVL.

This clonotype was counted a few times. This rearrangement joins TRBV7-9 to TRBJ2-3, with D perhaps TRBD1 (6 bases). The V end was cut by 4 bases, the J end by 3 bases, with 20 bases between. The CDR3 spans 17 residues. Germline CDR1 SEHNR, CDR2 FQNEAQ (reference sequence). The CDR3 here is CASSSLTGTHWTDTQYF. CDR3 bases: TGTGCCAGCAGCTCCCTTACCGGGACACACTGGACAGATACGCAGTATTTT.

This chain connects TRBV27 to TRBJ1-4; maybe TRBD1 (5 bases). This CDR3 has 17 amino acids. The ends were cut back, 4 bases at V and 7 bases at J, with 22 bases in the middle. Germline V CDR1 and CDR2: MNHEY, SMNVEV (reference sequence). In DNA form, the CDR3 reads TGTGCCAGCAGTTCGGTTTATGTCCAGGGAATCAGTGAAAAACTGTTTTTT. Its translation is CASSSVYVQGISEKLFF.

This clonotype showed up just a few times. The chain is built from TRBV4-3 and TRBJ1-2; 8 bases are a match to TRBD1. This CDR3 has 17 residues. V was pared by 0 bases and J by 0 bases, with 6 bases of the junction left unmatched. Looked up from germline, CDR1 is LGHNA and CDR2 is YSLEER. The CDR3 sequence: CASSQDDRGPTNYGYTF. The DNA for the CDR3 is TGCGCCAGCAGCCAAGATGACAGGGGCCCCACTAACTATGGCTACACCTTC.

This clonotype was recorded many times. The chain combines TRBV29-1 with TRBJ2-3, with 7 nucleotides matching TRBD1. V shed 4 bases, J shed 4 bases, and the junction held 8 bases outside the gene matches. The length of the CDR3 is 14 residues. CDR1 and CDR2 from the germline V gene are SQVTM and ANQGSEA. The CDR3 here is CSVAGIGGSDTQYF. Here the CDR3 DNA reads TGCAGCGTTGCAGGGATAGGGGGCTCAGATACGCAGTATTTT.

The gene calls are TRBV11-2 and TRBJ2-3; the D gene is possibly TRBD2 (6 bases). The length of the CDR3 is 15 residues. V was clipped by 3 bases and J by 0 bases, with 10 bases between them. Germline V gene data show CDR1 as SGHAT and CDR2 as FQNNGV. The CDR3 loop reads CASSFGGISTDTQYF. For the CDR3, the DNA is TGTGCCAGCAGCTTTGGCGGGATAAGCACAGATACGCAGTATTTT.

This clonotype was detected only a few times. The V and J genes are TRBV6-2 or TRBV6-3 and TRBJ1-6; weak D call: TRBD1 (5 bases). Deletions cut 5 bases from V and 10 bases from J, with 15 bases between. The CDR3 runs to 14 residues. Per the germline V gene, CDR1 is MNHEY and CDR2 is SVGEGT. The CDR3 bases are TGTGCCAGCAGTATATCCAGGGTGCGATCACCCCTCCACTTT. Amino acids: CASSISRVRSPLHF.

The CDR3 reads CSVQTGSGYEQYF. CDR3 DNA sequence: TGCAGCGTTCAGACAGGATCGGGCTACGAGCAGTACTTC. This sequence joins TRBV29-1 and TRBJ2-7; maybe TRBD1 (6 bases). Germline CDR1 SQVTM, CDR2 ANQGSEA. Trimming shortened V by 5 bases and J by 3 bases, and 14 bases separated the two germline ends. This CDR3 region has 13 residues.

Only a few counts were recorded for this clonotype. The rearrangement links TRBV28 to TRBJ2-7; 10 bases map to TRBD1. Germline V gene data show CDR1 as MDHEN and CDR2 as SYDVKM. The CDR3 contains 15 residues. Unmatched junction bases numbered 3, after V lost 0 bases and J lost 4 bases. The CDR3 bases are TGTGCCAGCAGTTTATGGGGGGACAGGGGATACGAGCAGTACTTC. Its protein product is CASSLWGDRGYEQYF.

This clonotype was picked up a small number of times. The chain links TRBV29-1 to TRBJ2-7, with 8 bases aligning to TRBD2. Germline V gives CDR1 SQVTM, CDR2 ANQGSEA. CDR3 length equals 13 residues. With 6 bases clipped from V and 3 bases from J, the junction kept 7 bases outside the gene matches. The CDR3 reads CSVVESGSYEQYF. The DNA for the CDR3 is TGCAGCGTGGTCGAGAGCGGGAGCTACGAGCAGTACTTC.

At least ten counts were recorded for this clonotype. The genes are TRBV5-1 and TRBJ2-1; D perhaps matches TRBD1 (6 bases). The germline CDR1 and CDR2 sequences are SGHRS and YFSETQ. This CDR3 is built from 14 residues. Between the trimmed V and J ends, which lost 3 bases and 3 bases, there was a span of 10 bases. Here the CDR3 reads CASSSGEGYNEQFF. The CDR3 DNA reads TGCGCCAGCAGCTCAGGGGAAGGCTACAATGAGCAGTTCTTC.

Comments on this clonotype: Given a much more abundant clone one base away, this may be a read error. The conserved phenylalanine or tryptophan normally closing the CDR3 is absent here, so this likely arose from a read error. The chain is built from TRBV5-4 and TRBJ2-5; no reliable D call. The ends were cut back, 5 bases at V and 3 bases at J, with 5 bases in the middle. The CDR3 consists of 11 residues. CDR1 is SGHNT and CDR2 is YYREEE in the germline V gene (reference sequence). CDR3 nucleotides: TGTGCCAGCAGAGCCGAAGAGACCCAGTACCTC. Translated: CASRAEETQYL.